This TCR beta chain was recovered during a study of naive and memory T cell subsets. Whole-study findings and limits: TCR transcript changes with activation or differentiation may affect this RNA method.

Alpha and beta constant region primers primed reverse transcription for blood and skin samples. Ligated cDNA underwent four rounds of PCR with nested alpha and beta constant region primers and SP2. MiXCR was run by TCRdb on the 5' RACE reads, yielding one entry per CDR3 protein. The top ten clones hold 7% to 10% of a sample with about 22,000 distinct CDR3 sequences, 4.2% of them seen once. The V end was cut by 6 bases, the J end by 4 bases, with 18 bases between. The length of the CDR3 is 14 residues. Germline lookup yields CDR1 SQVTM and CDR2 ANQGSEA. In its sample, this clonotype is medium-sized (0.01 to 0.1%). Its antigen is unknown. Whole-blood samples were about 2.5 ml of peripheral blood from healthy adult volunteers. An oligonucleotide containing a UMI was ligated to the 3' end of TCR cDNA. Unsorted total RNA, about 1 to 1000 ng, was DNase treated before reverse transcription.

The chain couples TRBV29-1 to TRBJ2-5; D gene unclear. The TCR was taken from a male donor in good health. The CDR3 sequence: CSVGLMGRGETQYF. CDR3 in DNA: TGCAGCGTGGGGTTAATGGGCCGAGGAGAGACCCAGTACTTC. The full variable domain, in which reference TRBV29-1 and TRBJ2-5 provide the parts outside the CDR3, is SAVISQKPSRDICQRGTSLTIQCQVDSQVTMMFWYRQQPGQSLTLIATANQGSEATYESGFVIDKFPISRPNLTFSTLTVSNMSPEDSSIYLCSVGLMGRGETQYFGPGTRLLVL.